This T cell receptor (beta chain) was identified during a study of identical twins. Study conclusions and caveats: Without tracking the same donors, conclusions rested on cross-sectional statistical analysis. For zero-insertion analyses, partial confounding could come from invariant MAIT and iNKT cells. Monozygotic twin pairs showed more out-of-frame TCR alpha sharing than models estimated. Insertions were fewer in abundant cord blood beta clonotypes, whereas memory repertoires showed none of this pattern.

TCRdb re-called the 5' RACE reads through MiXCR, storing one row per CDR3 protein. This sample has some 590,000 distinct CDR3 sequences, with around 9.6% found just once. This clonotype was found many times. Its specificity is unknown. V was pared by 4 bases and J by 0 bases, with 6 bases between. The CDR3 is made up of 14 amino acids. This sample was shared with a second study, whose subject was yellow fever vaccine responses in identical twins.

The source is a woman younger than 35 in good health. The specimen sequenced was PBMCs. The gene calls are TRBV12-3 or TRBV12-4 and TRBJ2-2; D uncertain. In nucleotides, the CDR3 is TGTGCCAGCAGTTACGGAACGAACACCGGGGAGCTGTTTTTT. Amino acid sequence: CASSYGTNTGELFF.